This paragraph covers one T cell receptor (beta chain) sequence. TCRdb called the 5' RACE reads again in MiXCR, with one record for every CDR3 protein. The sample contains hundreds of thousands of distinct CDR3 sequences, around 17% of which appear only once. The data originate from a study of T cells after yellow fever vaccination. Germline V CDR1 and CDR2: DFQATT, SNEGSKA (reference sequence). V trimming: 3 bases; J trimming: 5 bases; junction bases outside the gene matches: 4. The CDR3 length is 13 residues. This sample comprised PBMCs, obtained less than 6 days after the first yellow fever vaccination. The clonotype originates from a man aged 18 to 29 who received the YFV17D yellow fever vaccine. The chain recombines TRBV20-1 with TRBJ2-5; 9 nucleotides agree with TRBD2. The CDR3 coding sequence is TGCAGTGCTAGTACAGGACTAGCGGAGACCCAGTACTTC. Translating it yields CSASTGLAETQYF.